Following are 9 T cell receptor beta chains from one sample sequenced in a study of shared clonotypes between healthy human individuals. Clones were sequenced by immunoSEQ multiplex PCR, and TCRdb holds only the in-frame ones, with some missing. The sample holds 2,100,000 or so clones; 90% to 96% are singletons and the top ten take roughly 0.13%. The sample was naive CD4+ T cells sorted from blood. Subset denoted: CD45RA+ positively selected. These receptors originate from a young man in good health.

This chain joins TRBV27 and TRBJ2-2; D call uncertain. Trimming shortened V by 6 bases and J by 6 bases, and 11 bases separated the two germline ends. There are 13 residues in the CDR3. Germline V lookup: CDR1 MNHEY, CDR2 SMNVEV (reference sequence). The CDR3 nucleotides are TGTGCCAGCAGCAAGACCGTGTCCGGGGAGCTGTTTTTT. Protein sequence: CASSKTVSGELFF.

V usage is TRBV6-6 and J usage is TRBJ1-5; 8 bases line up with TRBD1. V shed 5 bases, J shed 0 bases, and the junction held 3 bases outside the gene matches. The CDR3 spans 15 residues. The V gene's germline CDR1 is MNHNY and CDR2 SVGAGI (reference sequence). This chain's CDR3 is CASSMGQVSNQPQHF. The CDR3 bases are TGTGCCAGCAGTATGGGACAGGTTAGCAATCAGCCCCAGCATTTT.

The chain is built from TRBV27 and TRBJ1-6; D is unresolved. This CDR3 is 14 amino acids long. Germline V CDR1 and CDR2: MNHEY, SMNVEV (reference sequence). V gave up 3 bases and J gave up 6 bases, with 9 bases separating them. DNA of the CDR3: TGTGCCAGCAGTTTCTCCAATCGTAATTCACCCCTCCACTTT. It translates to CASSFSNRNSPLHF.

V and J are TRBV7-2 and TRBJ2-7, with 7 bases matching TRBD2. This CDR3 has 17 amino acids. Per the germline V gene, CDR1 is SGHTA and CDR2 is FQGNSA. The V segment lost 1 base and the J segment 6 bases; nucleotides outside the gene matches: 15. The CDR3 sequence: CASSLGGVSTSLPEQYF. The CDR3 bases are TGTGCCAGCAGCTTAGGGGGGGTATCGACTAGCCTGCCCGAGCAGTACTTC.

The chain uses TRBV9 and TRBJ2-6, with D uncertain. The CDR3 length is 16 residues. Trimming removed 4 bases at V and 1 base at J, with 12 bases between. Germline CDR1 SGDLS, CDR2 YYNGEE. The CDR3 sequence: CASSPKSQSGANVLTF. The CDR3 nucleotides are TGTGCCAGCAGCCCTAAATCACAGTCTGGGGCCAACGTCCTGACTTTC.

The table lists this clone with a count of one. V usage is TRBV30 and J usage is TRBJ1-5; perhaps TRBD1 as D (5 bases). The germline V gene encodes CDR1 GTSNPN and CDR2 SVGIG (reference sequence). V gave up 0 bases and J gave up 6 bases, with 15 bases separating them. This CDR3 spans 15 amino acids. The CDR3 protein is CAWSVDLVGGQPQHF. The CDR3 DNA sequence: TGTGCCTGGAGTGTAGACTTGGTGGGGGGTCAGCCCCAGCATTTT.

Concerning this clone itself: At the DNA level, this CDR3 is encoded by other sequences in the same sample as well. This chain links TRBV5-4 with TRBJ2-7; 7 nucleotides agree with TRBD1. The length of the CDR3 is 14 residues. The V and J ends lost 0 bases and 5 bases, in that order; junction bases with no gene match: 5. CDR1 is SGHNT, CDR2 YYREEE, per germline (reference sequence). Written as DNA, the CDR3 is TGTGCCAGCAGCTTGGGACAGGGCAGGGACGAGCAGTACTTC. This codes for CASSLGQGRDEQYF.

The rearrangement links TRBV19 to TRBJ2-7, with 8 bases that match TRBD1. V lost 3 bases, J lost 0 bases, and 4 bases stayed unmatched. The germline CDR1 and CDR2 sequences are LNHDA and SQIVND (reference sequence). There are 15 residues in the CDR3. CDR3 nucleotides: TGTGCCAGTAGTATGGGGGACAGGAACTCCTACGAGCAGTACTTC. This gives the protein CASSMGDRNSYEQYF.

The J gene is TRBJ2-3, the V gene TRBV5-1; perhaps TRBD2 as D (5 bases). The CDR3 is made up of 16 amino acids. V dropped 0 bases and J dropped 2 bases, with 13 bases sitting between them. Germline lookup yields CDR1 SGHRS and CDR2 YFSETQ. The CDR3 here is CASSLVLDPITDTQYF. The CDR3 region has the DNA TGCGCCAGCAGCTTGGTACTAGACCCCATCACAGATACGCAGTATTTT.